The rows below give T cell receptor beta chains drawn from one sample of a study of T cells expressing NK-cell markers. TCRdb reanalyzed the 5' RACE reads and collapses them to one entry per CDR3 protein, without DNA. The ten most abundant clones cover 5.2% of a sample with roughly 350,000 distinct CDR3 sequences. The sequencing input was blood T cells: a sorted CD56 or NKG2C T cell subset, CD4+ or CD8+ T cells, or bulk PBMC T cells (not recorded which). These receptors came from a man aged 18-70 years in good health. Both conserved end residues are part of each CDR3.

J gene	V gene	CDR3 protein
TRBJ2-1	TRBV4-1	CASSQRPGGGYNEQFF
TRBJ1-1	TRBV12-3/TRBV12-4	CASSLTGPGTEAFF
TRBJ1-1	TRBV6-5	CASSYQGRPNMEAFF
TRBJ2-7	TRBV5-1	CASSFFVGQPDEQYF
TRBJ2-3	TRBV5-1	CASSLVGAGGPIDTQYF
TRBJ2-2	TRBV9	CASSATGGYTGELFF
TRBJ2-1	TRBV19	CASTWTGGYDNEQFF
TRBJ1-1	TRBV25-1	CASSEYGGGRTEAFF
TRBJ2-7	TRBV5-1	CASRQTSGGYEQYF
TRBJ1-3	TRBV7-9	CASSLVGNTIYF
TRBJ2-2	TRBV2	CASRRGSGGELFF
TRBJ2-3	TRBV11-2	CASSPASHLDTQYF
TRBJ2-7	TRBV10-3	CAISDRDNSYEQYF
TRBJ2-1	TRBV7-8	CASSLVVGNNEQFF
TRBJ1-1	TRBV6-1	CASSLYPWGFTEAFF
TRBJ1-5	TRBV12-3/TRBV12-4	CASSFGQKNQPQHF
TRBJ2-1	TRBV28	CASFPLLGQGKGEQFF
TRBJ1-5	TRBV3-1	CASSQGGNNQPQHF
TRBJ1-1	TRBV6-1	CASSGNPGGRFMNTEAFF
TRBJ2-1	TRBV20-1	CSARPPGTSVDNEQFF
TRBJ2-7	TRBV18	CASSPRRETYEQYF
TRBJ2-1	TRBV19	CASSSGPREYNEQFF